Shown below are 10 T cell receptor beta chains from a single sample sequenced in a study of T cell responses to AZD1222 COVID-19 vaccine. Profiling relied on immunoSEQ multiplex PCR, and the TCRdb table lists in-frame clones only, not all of them. The sample holds fewer than 120,000 clones, around 93% seen once. Material: peripheral blood, obtained 28 days after the second AZD1222 dose. Receptors originate from an adult who received the AZD1222 COVID-19 vaccine.

J is TRBJ2-7 and V is TRBV18, with D perhaps TRBD1 (6 bases). Germline lookup yields CDR1 KGHSH and CDR2 LQKENI. V gave up 6 bases and J gave up 6 bases, with 21 bases separating them. The CDR3 has 15 amino acids. CDR3 DNA sequence: TGTGCCAGCTCTCTTAACGACAGGCGCCTAGGCGAGCAGTACTTC. As protein: CASSLNDRRLGEQYF.

As DNA, the CDR3 is TGTGCCATCAGTCGGGGACAGCCCAACGAGCAGTACTTC. Its translation is CAISRGQPNEQYF. This rearrangement joins TRBV10-3 to TRBJ2-7; TRBD1 aligns across 7 bases. Losses at the gene ends were 5 bases for V and 5 bases for J; bases not matched to a gene: 6. Germline CDR1 ENHRY, CDR2 SYGVKD. The CDR3 is 13 amino acids.

This chain links TRBV15 with TRBJ2-2; 7 bases line up with TRBD2. Germline V gene lookup returns CDR1 LNHNV and CDR2 YYDKDF (reference sequence). The CDR3 length is 14 residues. V gave up 1 base and J gave up 9 bases; unmatched junction bases: 5. The CDR3, as DNA: TGTGCCACCAGCAGAGGCGGGAGAGCCCGGGAGCTGTTTTTT. Its translation: CATSRGGRARELFF.

The sample holds one count of this clone. J is TRBJ2-1 and V is TRBV25-1; 12 bases line up with TRBD1. CDR1 is MGHDK and CDR2 is SYGVNS in the germline V gene. This CDR3 is built from 17 residues. The J segment lost 6 bases and the V segment lost 6 bases, leaving 12 bases of the junction unmatched. CDR3 amino acids: CASRDERDRGRFNEQFF. CDR3 DNA: TGTGCCAGCAGGGATGAGAGGGACAGGGGGCGCTTCAATGAGCAGTTCTTC.

The chain employs TRBV19 and TRBJ1-5; a weak D match, TRBD1 (6 bases). This CDR3 region has 14 residues. V lost 4 bases, J lost 5 bases, and 12 bases lay in between. Per the germline V gene, CDR1 is LNHDA and CDR2 is SQIVND (reference sequence). The CDR3 DNA sequence: TGTGCCAGTAGTACCACAGGGACCTATCAGCCCCAGCATTTT. Its protein is CASSTTGTYQPQHF.

The gene calls are TRBV20-1 and TRBJ1-1; unclear D gene. V dropped 0 bases and J dropped 10 bases, with 9 bases sitting between them. The CDR3 length is 11 residues. The V gene's germline CDR1 is DFQATT and CDR2 SNEGSKA (reference sequence). CDR3 nucleotides: TGCAGTGCTAGAGATACCGATGGAGCTTTCTTT. Its protein product is CSARDTDGAFF.

The CDR3 reads CAARGDNSYGYTF. Written as DNA, the CDR3 is TGTGCCGCCAGGGGAGACAATTCCTATGGCTACACCTTC. This rearrangement joins TRBV19 to TRBJ1-2; TRBD1 is a possible D gene (6 bases). Trimming took off 11 bases at V and 4 bases at J, with 17 bases between the two ends. There are 13 residues in the CDR3. CDR1 is LNHDA and CDR2 is SQIVND in the germline V gene (reference sequence).

The chain is built from TRBV2 and TRBJ1-6; D gene uncertain. This CDR3 comprises 16 residues. V lost 2 bases and J lost 5, with 13 bases in between. CDR1 is SNHLY and CDR2 is FYNNEI in the germline V gene. CDR3 coding DNA: TGTGCCAGCAGTGAATTTGAGGGAATGAATAATTCACCCCTCCACTTT. This translates into CASSEFEGMNNSPLHF.

Only one count was recorded for this clone. This rearrangement joins TRBV11-2 to TRBJ2-2; D call uncertain. V lost 1 base, J lost 1 base, and 4 bases lay in between. The CDR3 consists of 14 residues. Germline V gene data show CDR1 as SGHAT and CDR2 as FQNNGV. As DNA, the CDR3 is TGTGCCAGCAGCTTAGCGAGGAACACCGGGGAGCTGTTTTTT. Residues: CASSLARNTGELFF.

This rearrangement joins TRBV12-3 or TRBV12-4 to TRBJ1-1, with TRBD1 identical over 7 bases. The V and J ends lost 6 bases and 5 bases, in that order; junction bases with no gene match: 6. The CDR3 is made up of 13 amino acids. The CDR3 here is CASRVQGRTEAFF. CDR3 coding DNA: TGTGCCAGCAGAGTACAGGGGAGGACTGAAGCTTTCTTT.